These 26 T cell receptor beta chains were sequenced from one sample in a study of control samples from healthy donors and cancer patients. Sequencing was performed with immunoSEQ multiplex PCR; in TCRdb, only in-frame clones are kept and a portion is missing. In the table there are about 98,000 clones, 75% to 85% of which are singletons. Source material: blood. Receptors were obtained from a woman in her thirties in good health.

The rearrangement uses TRBV19 and TRBJ2-3, with TRBD2 as a possible D gene (6 bases). V lost 1 base and J 0 bases, leaving 11 bases between the germline ends. The CDR3 has 16 amino acids. CDR1 and CDR2 (germline): LNHDA, SQIVND (reference sequence). The CDR3, as DNA: TGTGCCAGTAGTATAGGTCGGGGGTCTAGCACAGATACGCAGTATTTT. Residues: CASSIGRGSSTDTQYF.

This chain links TRBV6-4 with TRBJ1-6, with 12 bases matching TRBD1. Germline CDR1 is MRHNA and CDR2 is SNTAGT. The CDR3 runs 14 residues. V lost 8 bases to trimming and J lost 10 bases; unmatched junction nucleotides: 6. Here the CDR3 reads CASCWDRGLSPLHF. The CDR3 coding sequence is TGTGCCAGCTGTTGGGACAGGGGGCTGTCACCCCTCCACTTT.

This clone was recorded once. The chain employs TRBV7-3 and TRBJ2-2; D possibly corresponds to TRBD1 (5 bases). V lost 4 bases and J lost 2, with 14 bases in between. There are 16 residues in the CDR3. The germline V gene has CDR1 SGHTA and CDR2 FQGTGA. The CDR3 protein is CASSSPGPTNTGELFF. CDR3 coding DNA: TGTGCCAGCAGCTCGCCAGGGCCAACTAACACCGGGGAGCTGTTTTTT.

The chain couples TRBV6-5 to TRBJ2-2; 7 bases agree with TRBD2. Losses at the gene ends were 6 bases for V and 5 bases for J; bases not matched to a gene: 6. Germline CDR1 is MNHEY and CDR2 is SVGAGI. The CDR3 has 14 residues. For the CDR3, the DNA is TGTGCCAGCAGGGTACTAGCGCGGACCGGGGAGCTGTTTTTT. This gives the protein CASRVLARTGELFF.

The chain carries TRBV29-1 and TRBJ1-6, with a possible D match to TRBD1 (5 bases). Looked up from germline, CDR1 is SQVTM and CDR2 is ANQGSEA. The ends were cut back, 5 bases at V and 3 bases at J, with 14 bases in the middle. This CDR3 spans 15 amino acids. The CDR3 protein is CSVRESGGYNSPLHF. CDR3 nucleotides: TGCAGCGTTCGAGAATCTGGGGGCTATAATTCACCCCTCCACTTT.

V and J are TRBV5-1 and TRBJ2-7; D uncertain. The CDR3 runs to 14 residues. The germline V gene encodes CDR1 SGHRS and CDR2 YFSETQ. V was shortened by 4 bases and J by 0 bases, with 11 bases between the two germline ends. CDR3 in amino acids: CASSPAYRSYEQYF. Here the CDR3 DNA reads TGCGCCAGCAGCCCAGCATACCGCTCCTACGAGCAGTACTTC.

This chain joins TRBV9 and TRBJ1-3, with 9 positions matching TRBD1. The CDR3 extends over 16 amino acids. The V segment lost 4 bases and the J segment 6 bases; nucleotides outside the gene matches: 11. The germline gives CDR1 SGDLS, CDR2 YYNGEE. Here the CDR3 reads CASSRTYRDRVNTIYF. The DNA of the CDR3 is TGTGCCAGCAGCCGAACGTACCGGGACAGGGTAAACACCATATATTTT. The variable domain in full, completed from reference TRBV9 and TRBJ1-3, reads DSGVTQTPKHLITATGQRVTLRCSPRSGDLSVYWYQQSLDQGLQFLIQYYNGEERAKGNILERFSAQQFPDLHSELNLSSLELGDSALYFCASSRTYRDRVNTIYFGEGSWLTVV.

V is TRBV2 and J is TRBJ1-5; TRBD1 matches 10 bases. There are 16 residues in the CDR3. In germline, CDR1 is SNHLY, CDR2 FYNNEI. Trimming at V came to 5 bases and at J to 5 bases, leaving 9 bases not matched to a gene. CDR3 bases: TGTGCCAGCAGTATGCTCCGGGACAGGGGCCATCAGCCCCAGCATTTT. Translated: CASSMLRDRGHQPQHF.

This clone was observed a handful of times. For the CDR3, the DNA is TGTGCCACCCAACGGTATTCCATGAACACTGAAGCTTTCTTT. This encodes CATQRYSMNTEAFF. The chain links TRBV10-3 to TRBJ1-1; D call uncertain. V shed 10 bases and J shed 0 bases, with 15 bases lying between them. The CDR3 totals 14 residues. Germline lookup yields CDR1 ENHRY and CDR2 SYGVKD.

The chain uses TRBV7-8 and TRBJ2-4, with TRBD1 identical over 9 bases. V was pared by 3 bases and J by 0 bases, with 12 bases of the junction left unmatched. In germline, CDR1 is SGHVS, CDR2 FQNEAQ. This CDR3 has 19 amino acids. The CDR3, as DNA: TGTGCCAGCAGCTTGGGGGGGACGGGACAGGGATTAGCCAAAAACATTCAGTACTTC. It codes for CASSLGGTGQGLAKNIQYF.

The chain has TRBV10-3 and TRBJ2-1, with 9 nucleotides matching TRBD2. Looked up from germline, CDR1 is ENHRY and CDR2 is SYGVKD. V trimming: 4 bases; J trimming: 0 bases; junction bases outside the gene matches: 16. The CDR3 runs 20 residues. The CDR3 here is CAISGAGASGDSSSYNEQFF. CDR3 nucleotides: TGTGCCATCAGTGGGGCGGGGGCTAGCGGGGACTCGAGCTCCTACAATGAGCAGTTCTTC.

The CDR3 region has the DNA TGTGCCAGCAGCTTGGGCGGGGGAACCTACAATGAGCAGTTCTTC. This translates into CASSLGGGTYNEQFF. The gene calls are TRBV5-4 and TRBJ2-1; 7 nucleotides agree with TRBD2. The CDR3 loop spans 15 amino acids. Germline V gene sequence: CDR1 SGHNT, CDR2 YYREEE (reference sequence). Trimming took 0 bases from V and 2 from J; bases not matched to a gene: 2.

The chain employs TRBV24-1 and TRBJ2-3; D tentatively reads TRBD1 or TRBD2 (5 bases each). The V end was cut by 4 bases, the J end by 3 bases, with 16 bases between. CDR3 length: 16 residues. Germline CDR1 KGHDR, CDR2 SFDVKD. The chain's CDR3 is CATSEVTQGETDTQYF. The CDR3, as DNA: TGTGCCACCAGTGAAGTAACTCAGGGAGAGACAGATACGCAGTATTTT.

The rearrangement links TRBV7-2 to TRBJ1-5; D is uncertain. V lost 2 bases, J lost 4 bases, and 6 bases lay in between. From germline, CDR1 is SGHTA and CDR2 FQGNSA. The CDR3 contains 13 residues. CDR3 protein: CASSLKGNQPQHF. CDR3 in DNA: TGTGCCAGCAGCTTAAAGGGAAATCAGCCCCAGCATTTT.

This clone has just a few counts. The chain recombines TRBV2 with TRBJ2-6, with D perhaps assigned TRBD1 or TRBD2 (6 bases each). V lost 8 bases to trimming and J lost 2 bases, with 16 bases between them. This CDR3 region has 16 residues. Germline lookup yields CDR1 SNHLY and CDR2 FYNNEI. CDR3 protein: CASSGAGSTGANVLTF. The CDR3 DNA reads as TGTGCCAGCTCGGGGGCAGGGTCTACTGGGGCCAACGTCCTGACTTTC.

The chain couples TRBV5-1 to TRBJ2-5; the D gene is possibly TRBD2 (7 bases). V lost 4 bases and J lost 4, with 17 bases in between. Germline V gene sequence: CDR1 SGHRS, CDR2 YFSETQ. This CDR3 is built from 15 residues. The CDR3 DNA follows: TGCGCCAGCAGCATCGCGGGAGTCAGGGGAGAGACCCAGTACTTC. Its protein is CASSIAGVRGETQYF.

The rearrangement links TRBV5-4 to TRBJ2-3; 9 bases are a match to TRBD2. The CDR3 is made up of 18 amino acids. CDR1 is SGHNT and CDR2 is YYREEE in the germline V gene (reference sequence). The J segment lost 0 bases and the V segment lost 0 bases, leaving 8 bases of the junction unmatched. The CDR3 nucleotides are TGTGCCAGCAGCTTGGTTGGTAGCGGGGGCTCTAGCACAGATACGCAGTATTTT. Protein: CASSLVGSGGSSTDTQYF.

V and J are TRBV11-1 and TRBJ2-7, with D possibly matching TRBD1 (6 bases). Deletions cut 5 bases from V and 1 base from J, with 12 bases between. The CDR3 is 14 residues long. CDR1 SGHAT and CDR2 FQDESV come from the germline V gene (reference sequence). CDR3 coding DNA: TGTGCCAGCAGCATGGACAGTCCATCCTACGAGCAGTACTTC. Its protein is CASSMDSPSYEQYF.

This clone was seen once. The chain links TRBV3-1 (or the pseudogene TRBV3-2) to TRBJ1-2; maybe TRBD1 (6 bases). CDR1 and CDR2 (germline): LGHDT, YNNKEL (reference sequence). The length of the CDR3 is 13 residues. Deletions cut 3 bases from V and 4 bases from J, with 9 bases between. The CDR3 loop is CASSHRGGYGYTF. The CDR3 DNA reads as TGTGCCAGCAGCCACAGAGGGGGCTATGGCTACACCTTC.

This clone was found a few times. This sequence joins TRBV27 and TRBJ1-5; D gene unclear. V was pared by 6 bases and J by 7 bases, with 16 bases between. CDR3 length equals 14 residues. Germline V gene lookup returns CDR1 MNHEY and CDR2 SMNVEV (reference sequence). As DNA, the CDR3 is TGTGCCAGCAGGAGGGAAGGGTTCAGGCAGCCCCAGCATTTT. This gives the protein CASRREGFRQPQHF.

The chain links TRBV6-6 to TRBJ2-2; TRBD1 matches 8 bases. Trimming cost V 8 bases and J 9 bases; bases outside gene matches: 14. There are 15 residues in the CDR3. From germline, CDR1 is MNHNY and CDR2 SVGAGI (reference sequence). CDR3 nucleotide sequence: TGTGCCAGCGTGGATCGAGGACAGGGACCGCGGGAGCTGTTTTTT. Its translation is CASVDRGQGPRELFF.

The DNA for the CDR3 is TGTGCCAGTAGTACACCTTCGACAGGGATCTATGGCTACACCTTC. Amino acids: CASSTPSTGIYGYTF. This chain uses TRBV19 with TRBJ1-2; 7 bases are shared with TRBD1. The CDR3 consists of 15 residues. With V trimmed by 4 bases and J by 4 bases, 9 bases remained unmatched. Germline values: CDR1 LNHDA, CDR2 SQIVND (reference sequence).

This clone was counted only a few times. One end of the junction does not line up with germline, which may come from a read error. The chain carries TRBV6-5 and TRBJ1-1; D gene uncertain. Germline CDR1 reads MNHEY; CDR2 reads SVGAGI. This CDR3 spans 11 amino acids. The CDR3 loop reads CASSHSVEAFF. The CDR3, as DNA: TGTGCCAGCAGTCACTCGGTGGAAGCTTTCTTT.

The chain joins TRBV19 to TRBJ1-5; 7 nucleotides align to TRBD1. This CDR3 comprises 19 residues. V was clipped by 5 bases and J by 0 bases; unmatched bases: 16. The germline V gene encodes CDR1 LNHDA and CDR2 SQIVND (reference sequence). The CDR3 here is CASSLPRTGTLYSNQPQHF. CDR3 sequence (DNA): TGTGCCAGTAGTCTCCCCCGGACAGGAACCCTCTATAGCAATCAGCCCCAGCATTTT.

V is TRBV11-3 and J is TRBJ1-3; the D is unclear. Trimming stripped 3 bases from V and 2 bases from J, with 11 bases between. Germline values: CDR1 SGHNT, CDR2 YENEEA. The CDR3 consists of 15 residues. The CDR3 DNA sequence: TGTGCCAGCAGCTTCCTTCGGAAGGCTGGAAACACCATATATTTT. It specifies CASSFLRKAGNTIYF. Full variable domain (missing parts from reference TRBV11-3 and TRBJ1-3): EAGVVQSPRYKIIEKKQPVAFWCNPISGHNTLYWYLQNLGQGPELLIRYENEEAVDDSQLPKDRFSAERLKGVDSTLKIQPAELGDSAVYLCASSFLRKAGNTIYFGEGSWLTVV.

The chain combines TRBV4-3 with TRBJ1-2, with 7 bases lining up with TRBD1. This CDR3 region has 15 residues. V lost 0 bases, J lost 5 bases, and 6 bases stayed unmatched. CDR1 and CDR2 (germline): LGHNA, YSLEER. The CDR3 region is CASSQEARGEYGYTF. CDR3 DNA sequence: TGCGCCAGCAGCCAAGAAGCCAGGGGGGAGTATGGCTACACCTTC.